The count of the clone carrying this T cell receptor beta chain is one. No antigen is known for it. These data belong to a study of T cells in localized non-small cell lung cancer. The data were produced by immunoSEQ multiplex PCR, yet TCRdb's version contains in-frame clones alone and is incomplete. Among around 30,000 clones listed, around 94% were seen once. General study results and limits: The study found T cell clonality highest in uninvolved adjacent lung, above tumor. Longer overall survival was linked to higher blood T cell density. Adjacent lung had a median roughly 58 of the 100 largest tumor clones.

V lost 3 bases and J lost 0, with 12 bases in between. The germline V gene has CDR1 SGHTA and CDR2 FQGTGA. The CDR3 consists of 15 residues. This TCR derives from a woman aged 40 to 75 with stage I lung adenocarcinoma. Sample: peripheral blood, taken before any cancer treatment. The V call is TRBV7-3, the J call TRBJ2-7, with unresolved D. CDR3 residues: CASSLSRSSSYEQYF. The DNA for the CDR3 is TGTGCCAGCAGCTTGTCCAGGTCCAGCTCCTACGAGCAGTACTTC. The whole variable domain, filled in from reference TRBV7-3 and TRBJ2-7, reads GAGVSQTPSNKVTEKGKYVELRCDPISGHTALYWYRQSLGQGPEFLIYFQGTGAADDSGLPNDRFFAVRPEGSVSTLKIQRTERGDSAVYLCASSLSRSSSYEQYFGPGTRLTVT.